These 12 T cell receptor beta chains were all obtained from the same sample, sequenced in a study of cytomegalovirus exposure and HLA in healthy donors. Both 60 Vbeta primers and 13 Jbeta primers went into the PCR. The repertoire was sequenced with immunoSEQ multiplex PCR; TCRdb's copy has only in-frame clones and lacks some. The sample lists roughly 97,000 clones, roughly three quarters occurring once. Sequenced input: PBMCs. These receptors all stem from a woman in her forties in good health and CMV-seronegative.

This rearrangement joins TRBV28 to TRBJ1-4, with 7 bases identical to TRBD1. CDR3 length: 14 residues. V was pared by 7 bases and J by 6 bases, with 8 bases of the junction left unmatched. Germline values: CDR1 MDHEN, CDR2 SYDVKM. The CDR3 DNA reads as TGTGCCAGCAATCCGGGACAGCGACATGAAAAACTGTTTTTT. It specifies CASNPGQRHEKLFF.

The chain couples TRBV14 to TRBJ2-7; a weak D match, TRBD2 (6 bases). The CDR3 loop spans 14 amino acids. Per germline, CDR1 SGHDN and CDR2 FVKESK. Trimming pared 4 bases from V and 4 bases from J, leaving 14 bases between. This CDR3 reads CASSPSPGRYEQYF. Here the CDR3 DNA reads TGTGCCAGCAGCCCAAGTCCAGGGAGGTACGAGCAGTACTTC.

The chain joins TRBV7-2 to TRBJ2-1, with D perhaps matching TRBD2 (7 bases). The V and J ends lost 9 bases and 4 bases respectively, with 16 bases between them. The length of the CDR3 is 14 residues. Germline loops: CDR1 SGHTA, CDR2 FQGNSA. The chain's CDR3 is CASSPSGTYNEQFF. The CDR3 DNA is TGTGCCAGTTCCCCCAGCGGGACATACAATGAGCAGTTCTTC.

The J gene is TRBJ2-1, the V gene TRBV19, with D unclear. CDR3 length: 12 amino acids. Germline V lookup: CDR1 LNHDA, CDR2 SQIVND (reference sequence). The germline V and J ends were trimmed by 3 bases and 8 bases, with 8 bases remaining between them. The CDR3 is CASSILGDEQFF. The CDR3 region has the DNA TGTGCCAGTAGTATTCTGGGCGATGAGCAGTTCTTC.

The chain has TRBV19 and TRBJ1-6; D is perhaps TRBD1 (5 bases). Germline lookup yields CDR1 LNHDA and CDR2 SQIVND (reference sequence). Trimming removed 8 bases from V and 7 bases from J, with 12 bases in between. The CDR3 is 13 residues long. The CDR3 here is CASLETANSPLHF. The CDR3 DNA sequence: TGTGCCAGTTTGGAGACAGCGAATTCACCCCTCCACTTT.

V gene TRBV5-4 combines with J gene TRBJ1-1; D ambiguous. The CDR3 has 12 amino acids. Trimming took 1 base from V and 6 from J, leaving 7 bases between them. The V gene's germline CDR1 is SGHNT and CDR2 YYREEE (reference sequence). CDR3: CASSLREAEAFF. In DNA form, the CDR3 reads TGTGCCAGCAGCTTGCGGGAAGCTGAAGCTTTCTTT.

The chain is built from TRBV9 and TRBJ2-2; 9 positions match TRBD1. Germline CDR1 reads SGDLS; CDR2 reads YYNGEE. The CDR3 spans 18 residues. The J segment lost 3 bases and the V segment lost 2 bases, leaving 11 bases of the junction unmatched. The CDR3 nucleotides read TGTGCCAGCAGCGTCCTCGGGACAGGGCTCGAACACACCGGGGAGCTGTTTTTT. Translating it yields CASSVLGTGLEHTGELFF.

The V call is TRBV6-1, the J call TRBJ1-2; D is perhaps TRBD1 (5 bases). The germline V gene has CDR1 MNHNS and CDR2 SASEGT. The CDR3 is 14 residues long. Trimming took off 5 bases at V and 7 bases at J, with 17 bases between the two ends. The CDR3 sequence: CASSYTGGGPGYTF. The DNA of the CDR3 is TGTGCCAGCAGTTATACCGGCGGGGGTCCTGGCTACACCTTC.

The chain uses TRBV5-1 and TRBJ2-2, with 11 bases that match TRBD2. The CDR3 totals 15 residues. Per the germline V gene, CDR1 is SGHRS and CDR2 is YFSETQ. V shed 5 bases and J 5 bases; nucleotides not matched to a gene: 5. The chain's CDR3 is CASRLAGDITGELFF. The CDR3 DNA reads as TGCGCCAGCAGACTAGCGGGAGATATAACCGGGGAGCTGTTTTTT.

This clone occurred once. The chain has TRBV7-3 and TRBJ2-2; D gene ambiguous. The CDR3 is made up of 12 amino acids. In germline, CDR1 is SGHTA, CDR2 FQGTGA. Between the trimmed V and J ends, which lost 5 bases and 3 bases, there was a span of 4 bases. CDR3 residues: CASSGDTGELFF. The CDR3 bases are TGTGCCAGCAGCGGAGACACCGGGGAGCTGTTTTTT.

The J gene is TRBJ2-7, the V gene TRBV27; D perhaps matches TRBD2 (6 bases). V gave up 3 bases and J gave up 7 bases, with 13 bases separating them. The CDR3 covers 13 residues. Germline lookup yields CDR1 MNHEY and CDR2 SMNVEV (reference sequence). CDR3 DNA sequence: TGTGCCAGCAGTTTGACTAGTCGCTATGAGCAGTACTTC. This codes for CASSLTSRYEQYF.

This chain uses TRBV9 with TRBJ2-5; 10 nucleotides match TRBD2. The trim removed 2 bases at V and 4 bases at J, leaving 11 bases unmatched. The CDR3 consists of 17 residues. The germline V gene encodes CDR1 SGDLS and CDR2 YYNGEE. The chain's CDR3 is CASSVGKRSGRGETQYF. In DNA, the CDR3 is TGTGCCAGCAGCGTCGGCAAGAGGAGCGGGAGGGGAGAGACCCAGTACTTC.